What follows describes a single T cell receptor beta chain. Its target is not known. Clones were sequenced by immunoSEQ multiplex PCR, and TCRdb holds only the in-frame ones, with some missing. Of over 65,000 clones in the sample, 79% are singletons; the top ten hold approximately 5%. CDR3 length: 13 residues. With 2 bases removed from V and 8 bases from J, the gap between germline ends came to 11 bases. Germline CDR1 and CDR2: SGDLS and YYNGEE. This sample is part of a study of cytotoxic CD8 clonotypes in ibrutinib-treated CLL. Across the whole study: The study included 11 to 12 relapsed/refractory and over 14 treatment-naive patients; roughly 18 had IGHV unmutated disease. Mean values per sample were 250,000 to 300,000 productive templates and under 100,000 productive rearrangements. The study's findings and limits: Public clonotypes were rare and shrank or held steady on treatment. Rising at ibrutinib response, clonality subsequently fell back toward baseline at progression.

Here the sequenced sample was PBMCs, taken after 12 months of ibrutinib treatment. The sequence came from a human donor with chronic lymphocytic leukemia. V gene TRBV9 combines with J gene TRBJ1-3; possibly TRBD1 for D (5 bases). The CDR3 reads CASSVIPRDTIYF. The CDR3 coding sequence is TGTGCCAGCAGCGTTATTCCCAGGGACACCATATATTTT.